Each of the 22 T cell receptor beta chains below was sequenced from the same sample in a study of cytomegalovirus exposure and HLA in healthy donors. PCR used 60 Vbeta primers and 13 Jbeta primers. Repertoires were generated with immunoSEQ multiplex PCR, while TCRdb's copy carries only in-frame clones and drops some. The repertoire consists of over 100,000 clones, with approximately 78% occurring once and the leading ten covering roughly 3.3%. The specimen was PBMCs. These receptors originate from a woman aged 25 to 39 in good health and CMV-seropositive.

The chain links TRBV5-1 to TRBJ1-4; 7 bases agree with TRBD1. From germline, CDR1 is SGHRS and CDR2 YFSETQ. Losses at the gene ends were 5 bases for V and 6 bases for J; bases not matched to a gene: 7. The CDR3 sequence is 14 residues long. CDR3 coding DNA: TGCGCCAGCAGAGCTGGGACAGTTCATGAAAAACTGTTTTTT. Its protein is CASRAGTVHEKLFF.

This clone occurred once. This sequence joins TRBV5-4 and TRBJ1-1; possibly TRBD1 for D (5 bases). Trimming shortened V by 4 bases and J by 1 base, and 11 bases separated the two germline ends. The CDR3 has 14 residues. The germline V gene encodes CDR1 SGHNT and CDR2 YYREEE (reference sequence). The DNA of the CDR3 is TGTGCCAGCAGCCTCAAGCAGGGGAACACTGAAGCTTTCTTT. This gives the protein CASSLKQGNTEAFF.

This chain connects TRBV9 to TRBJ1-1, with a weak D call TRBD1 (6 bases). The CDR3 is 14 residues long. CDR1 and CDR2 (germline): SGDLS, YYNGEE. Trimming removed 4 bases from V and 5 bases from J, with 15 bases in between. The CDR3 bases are TGTGCCAGCAGCCTAGGGGGAGGGAGGACTGAAGCTTTCTTT. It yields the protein CASSLGGGRTEAFF.

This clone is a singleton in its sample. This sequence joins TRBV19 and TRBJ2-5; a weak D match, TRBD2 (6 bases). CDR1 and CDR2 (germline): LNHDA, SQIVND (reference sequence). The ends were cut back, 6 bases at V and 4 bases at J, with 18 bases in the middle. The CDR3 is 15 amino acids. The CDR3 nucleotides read TGTGCCAGTAGCCCCCCCGGGGGAAGGGGAGAGACCCAGTACTTC. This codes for CASSPPGGRGETQYF. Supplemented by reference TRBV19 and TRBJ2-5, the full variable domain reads DGGITQSPKYLFRKEGQNVTLSCEQNLNHDAMYWYRQDPGQGLRLIYYSQIVNDFQKGDIAEGYSVSREKKESFPLTVTSAQKNPTAFYLCASSPPGGRGETQYFGPGTRLLVL.

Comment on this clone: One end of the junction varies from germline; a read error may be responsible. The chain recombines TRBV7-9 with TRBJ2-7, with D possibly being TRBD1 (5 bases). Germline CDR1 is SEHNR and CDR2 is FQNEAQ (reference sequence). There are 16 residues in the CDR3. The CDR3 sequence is CSSSSPQDPRGYEQYF. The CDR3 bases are TGTTCCAGCAGCTCCCCTCAAGATCCAAGGGGCTACGAGCAGTACTTC.

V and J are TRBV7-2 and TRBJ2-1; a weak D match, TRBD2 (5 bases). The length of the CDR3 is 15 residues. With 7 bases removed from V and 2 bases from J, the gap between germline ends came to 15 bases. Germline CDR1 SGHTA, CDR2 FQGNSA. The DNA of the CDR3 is TGTGCCAGCACCCCTCCGACGAGGGCCTACAATGAGCAGTTCTTC. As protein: CASTPPTRAYNEQFF.

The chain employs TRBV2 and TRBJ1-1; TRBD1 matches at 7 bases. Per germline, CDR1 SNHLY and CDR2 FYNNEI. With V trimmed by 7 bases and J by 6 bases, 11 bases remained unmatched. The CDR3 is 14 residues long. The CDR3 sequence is CASTKGQKGSEAFF. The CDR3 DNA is TGTGCCAGCACCAAGGGACAGAAAGGGTCTGAAGCTTTCTTT. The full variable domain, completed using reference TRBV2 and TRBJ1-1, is EPEVTQTPSHQVTQMGQEVILRCVPISNHLYFYWYRQILGQKVEFLVSFYNNEISEKSEIFDDQFSVERPDGSNFTLKIRSTKLEDSAMYFCASTKGQKGSEAFFGQGTRLTVV.

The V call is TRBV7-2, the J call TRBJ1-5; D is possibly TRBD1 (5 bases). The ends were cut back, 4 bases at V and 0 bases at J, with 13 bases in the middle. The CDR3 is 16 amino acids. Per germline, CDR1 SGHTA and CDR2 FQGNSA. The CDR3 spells CASSSAGRNSNQPQHF. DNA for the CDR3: TGTGCCAGCAGCTCCGCGGGACGGAATAGCAATCAGCCCCAGCATTTT.

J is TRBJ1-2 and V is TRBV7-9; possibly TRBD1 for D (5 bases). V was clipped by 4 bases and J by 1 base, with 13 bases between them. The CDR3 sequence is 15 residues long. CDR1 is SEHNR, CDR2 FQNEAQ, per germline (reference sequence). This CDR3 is CASSSWDSLNYGYTF. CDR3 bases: TGTGCCAGCAGCTCCTGGGACTCCCTTAACTATGGCTACACCTTC.

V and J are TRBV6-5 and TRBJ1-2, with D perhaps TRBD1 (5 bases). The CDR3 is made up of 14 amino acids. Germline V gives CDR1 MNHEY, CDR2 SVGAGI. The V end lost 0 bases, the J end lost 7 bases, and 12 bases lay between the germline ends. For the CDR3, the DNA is TGTGCCAGCAGTTACTCAGGGGAAGATAGTGGCTACACCTTC. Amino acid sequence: CASSYSGEDSGYTF.

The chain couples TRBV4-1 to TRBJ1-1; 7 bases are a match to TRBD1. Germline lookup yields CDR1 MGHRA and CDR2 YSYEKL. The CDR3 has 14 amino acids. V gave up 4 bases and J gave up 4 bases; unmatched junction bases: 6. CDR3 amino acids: CASSRRQGGTEAFF. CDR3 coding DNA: TGCGCCAGCAGCCGTAGACAGGGCGGCACTGAAGCTTTCTTT.

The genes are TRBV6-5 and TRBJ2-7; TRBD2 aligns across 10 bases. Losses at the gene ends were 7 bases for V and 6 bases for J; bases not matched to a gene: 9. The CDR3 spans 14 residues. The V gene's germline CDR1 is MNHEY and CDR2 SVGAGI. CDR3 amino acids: CASKTMLAGVEQYF. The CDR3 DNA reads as TGTGCCAGCAAGACGATGCTAGCGGGGGTCGAGCAGTACTTC.

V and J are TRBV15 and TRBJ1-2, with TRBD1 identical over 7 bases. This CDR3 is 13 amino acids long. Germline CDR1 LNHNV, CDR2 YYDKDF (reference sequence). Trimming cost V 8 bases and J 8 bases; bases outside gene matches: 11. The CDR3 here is CATGARTGSGYTF. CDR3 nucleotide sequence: TGTGCCACCGGAGCCCGGACAGGCAGCGGCTACACCTTC.

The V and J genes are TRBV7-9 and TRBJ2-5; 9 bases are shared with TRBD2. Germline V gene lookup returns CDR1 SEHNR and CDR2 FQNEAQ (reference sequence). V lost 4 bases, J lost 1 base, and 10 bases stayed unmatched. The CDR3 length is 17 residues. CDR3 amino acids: CASSSPRVAGVQETQYF. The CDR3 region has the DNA TGTGCCAGCAGCTCCCCCCGCGTAGCGGGGGTCCAAGAGACCCAGTACTTC.

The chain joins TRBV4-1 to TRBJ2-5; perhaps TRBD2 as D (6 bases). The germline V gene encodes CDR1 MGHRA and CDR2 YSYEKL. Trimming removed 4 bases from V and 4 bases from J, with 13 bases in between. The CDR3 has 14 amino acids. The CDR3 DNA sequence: TGCGCCAGCAGCCTAATGGGGGGTCCAGAGACCCAGTACTTC. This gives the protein CASSLMGGPETQYF.

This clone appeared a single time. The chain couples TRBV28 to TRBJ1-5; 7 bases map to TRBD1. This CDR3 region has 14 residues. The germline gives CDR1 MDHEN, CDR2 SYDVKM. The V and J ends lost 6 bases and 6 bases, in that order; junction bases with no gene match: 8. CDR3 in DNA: TGTGCCAGCAGGGCCACTCAGGGGGGTCAGCCCCAGCATTTT. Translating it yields CASRATQGGQPQHF.

The CDR3 region is CASSGPGTVLSGELFF. The CDR3 DNA reads as TGTGCCAGCAGCGGCCCCGGGACAGTCCTTTCCGGGGAGCTGTTTTTT. V and J are TRBV11-1 and TRBJ2-2; 7 positions match TRBD1. The trim removed 5 bases at V and 6 bases at J, leaving 12 bases unmatched. CDR1 and CDR2 from the germline V gene are SGHAT and FQDESV (reference sequence). The CDR3 covers 16 residues. The full variable domain, rest sourced from reference TRBV11-1 and TRBJ2-2, is EAEVAQSPRYKITEKSQAVAFWCDPISGHATLYWYRQILGQGPELLVQFQDESVVDDSQLPKDRFSAERLKGVDSTLKIQPAELGDSAMYLCASSGPGTVLSGELFFGEGSRLTVL.

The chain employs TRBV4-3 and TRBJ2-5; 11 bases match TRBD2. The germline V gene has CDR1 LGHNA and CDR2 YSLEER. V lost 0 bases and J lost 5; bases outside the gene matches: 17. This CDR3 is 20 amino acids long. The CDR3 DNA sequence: TGCGCCAGCAGCCAAGAAGTTGGTCGGGGTAGCGGGGGGGCCCGTGAGACCCAGTACTTC. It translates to CASSQEVGRGSGGARETQYF.

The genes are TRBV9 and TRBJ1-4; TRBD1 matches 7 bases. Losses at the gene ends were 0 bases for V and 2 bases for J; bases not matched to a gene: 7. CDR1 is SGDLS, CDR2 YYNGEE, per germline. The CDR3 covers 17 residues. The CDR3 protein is CASSVEQGYGTNEKLFF. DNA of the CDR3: TGTGCCAGCAGCGTAGAACAGGGGTATGGTACTAATGAAAAACTGTTTTTT. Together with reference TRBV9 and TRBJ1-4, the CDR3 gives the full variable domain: DSGVTQTPKHLITATGQRVTLRCSPRSGDLSVYWYQQSLDQGLQFLIQYYNGEERAKGNILERFSAQQFPDLHSELNLSSLELGDSALYFCASSVEQGYGTNEKLFFGSGTQLSVL.

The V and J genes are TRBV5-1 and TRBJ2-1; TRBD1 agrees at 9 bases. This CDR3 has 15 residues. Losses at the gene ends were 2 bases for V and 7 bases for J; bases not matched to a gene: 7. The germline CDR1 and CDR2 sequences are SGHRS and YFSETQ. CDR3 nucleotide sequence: TGCGCCAGCAGCTTTGGGACAGGGAGAGTTAATGAGCAGTTCTTC. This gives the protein CASSFGTGRVNEQFF.

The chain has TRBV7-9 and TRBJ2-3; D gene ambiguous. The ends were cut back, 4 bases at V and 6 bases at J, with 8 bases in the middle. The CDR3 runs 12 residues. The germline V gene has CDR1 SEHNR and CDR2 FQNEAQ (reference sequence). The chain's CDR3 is CASSSNSDTQYF. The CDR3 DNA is TGTGCCAGCAGCTCCAACTCGGATACGCAGTATTTT.

For the CDR3, the DNA is TGCGCCACCTGGGTCGGGACTCATCATTCCCAAGAGACCCAGTACTTC. Translated, it gives CATWVGTHHSQETQYF. This chain uses TRBV10-1 with TRBJ2-5; weak D call: TRBD2 (6 bases). With 10 bases removed from V and 1 base from J, the gap between germline ends came to 22 bases. This CDR3 region has 16 residues. The germline CDR1 and CDR2 sequences are WNHNN and SYGVQD (reference sequence).